The rows below give T cell receptor beta chains drawn from one sample of a study of control samples from healthy donors and cancer patients. Only in-frame clones appear in the TCRdb table, and some are missing; sequencing was by immunoSEQ multiplex PCR. The sample yields 100,000 to 150,000 clones, 85% to 90% seen once. Sequencing used blood. The receptors shown here come from a man younger than 40 in good health. Each CDR3 is given with its conserved first and last residue. Each record gives: J gene, clone size, D gene, V gene, CDR3 DNA, CDR3 protein. A D gene is named only where the DNA matches it firmly. Clone size is given for some rows only: seen once, a few or many times, or a class if the clone is expanded.

>TRBJ2-1|-|TRBD1|TRBV10-3
TGTGCCATCAGGGGACAGGGGCCCTACAATGAGCAGTTCTTC
CAIRGQGPYNEQFF
>TRBJ1-5|few|TRBD1|TRBV4-2
TGTGCCAGCAGTATTACAGGGGCAACGCAGCCCCAGCATTTT
CASSITGATQPQHF
>TRBJ2-1|-|TRBD2|TRBV10-2
TGCGCCAGCAGTGAGTCTACCAGCGGGGGCCCCAAAAGCTCCTACAATGAGCAGTTCTTC
CASSESTSGGPKSSYNEQFF
>TRBJ1-2|-|-|TRBV4-1
TGCGCCACCAGCCATGGGAGGGGGGGACTGGGTGAAGGCTACACCTTC
CATSHGRGGLGEGYTF
>TRBJ1-3|-|-|TRBV30
TGTGCTTCCGACGTCGGAAACACCATATATTTT
CASDVGNTIYF
>TRBJ1-5|-|-|TRBV10-3
TGTGCCATCGGAGGGTCGGGAAGACAGCCCCAGCATTTT
CAIGGSGRQPQHF
>TRBJ1-6|few|-|TRBV20-1
TGCAGTGCTAGTAGGCAGAATTCACCCCTCCACTTT
CSASRQNSPLHF
>TRBJ2-7|-|-|TRBV24-1
TGTGCCACCAGTGATGGACAGTCTTTCTCCTACGAGCAGTACTTC
CATSDGQSFSYEQYF
>TRBJ2-7|once|-|TRBV28
TGTGCCAGCAGTTTACGGTCAGGACCCTACTACGAGCAGTACTTC
CASSLRSGPYYEQYF
>TRBJ2-5|-|-|TRBV7-9
TGTGCCAGCAGCTTGAACAGGAGGGGGGGCCGGGAGACCCAGTACTTC
CASSLNRRGGRETQYF
>TRBJ2-7|-|-|TRBV11-2
TGTGCCAGCAGCTTAGGTCGGGCGATCTCCTACGAGCAGTACTTC
CASSLGRAISYEQYF
>TRBJ2-4|-|-|TRBV6-1
TGTGCCAGCAGTGAAGCTCGGACAGCCAAAAACATTCAGTACTTC
CASSEARTAKNIQYF
>TRBJ2-1|once|TRBD2|TRBV11-2
TGTGCCAGCAGCTTGATCTCCGGGACTAGCGGGGGATATGAGCAGTTCTTC
CASSLISGTSGGYEQFF
>TRBJ1-1|-|-|TRBV6-5
TGTGCCAGCAGTTACCTACAGAACACTGAAGCTTTCTTT
CASSYLQNTEAFF
>TRBJ1-2|-|-|TRBV5-1
TGCGCCAGCAGCTTGGCGGGGGGAGTCTACACCTTC
CASSLAGGVYTF
>TRBJ2-3|-|TRBD2|TRBV19
TGTGCCAGTAAGGCGGGGGAACAGACGCAGTATTTT
CASKAGEQTQYF
>TRBJ1-6|-|-|TRBV3-1/TRBV3-2
TGTGCCAGCAGCCAAGATCCGGGGAACGCAAATTCACCCCTCCACTTT
CASSQDPGNANSPLHF
>TRBJ1-1|-|-|TRBV11-2
TGTGCCAGCAGCTTGCCCCTCTGGGGGCGCAACACTGAAGCTTTCTTT
CASSLPLWGRNTEAFF
>TRBJ1-6|-|-|TRBV27
TGTGCCACCTCCCGGACCGTCATCAATTCACCCCTCCACTTT
CATSRTVINSPLHF
>TRBJ2-2|-|-|TRBV6-2/TRBV6-3
TGTGCCAGCAGTTACGGGCTTCCCGGGGAGCTGTTTTTT
CASSYGLPGELFF
>TRBJ1-6|once|-|TRBV2
TGTGCCAGCCGGGAAGAGGGATCACCCCTCCACTTT
CASREEGSPLHF
>TRBJ1-3|once|-|TRBV28
TGTGCCAGCAGTTTGGATTACGGCTCTGGAAACACCATATATTTT
CASSLDYGSGNTIYF
>TRBJ2-2|-|TRBD1|TRBV7-3
TGTGCCAGCAGCCCGAGCAGACAGGGAGCAGGGGAGCTGTTTTTT
CASSPSRQGAGELFF
>TRBJ2-2|-|-|TRBV18
TGTGCCAGCTCACTGACAGTGAACACCGGGGAGCTGTTTTTT
CASSLTVNTGELFF
>TRBJ2-3|-|TRBD2|TRBV6-5
TGTGCCAGCAGTTACGCGGGGGGGAGCACAGATACGCAGTATTTT
CASSYAGGSTDTQYF
>TRBJ1-1|once|-|TRBV29-1
TGCGGCGGGGGGCCCACTGAAGCTTTCTTT
CGGGPTEAFF
>TRBJ2-5|-|TRBD1|TRBV18
TGTGCCAGCTCACCTAGACAGGGCCTCGCGACCCAGTACTTC
CASSPRQGLATQYF
>TRBJ2-1|-|TRBD2|TRBV24-1
TGTGCCACCAGTGATCCTTCGGGCGGGGGGATTTGGGATGAGCAGTTCTTC
CATSDPSGGGIWDEQFF
>TRBJ1-1|-|-|TRBV9
TGTGCCAGCAGCGTCTACACGAACACTGAAGCTTTCTTT
CASSVYTNTEAFF
>TRBJ1-2|few|-|TRBV7-9
TGTGCCAGCAGCCCAGCTAACTATGGCTACACCTTC
CASSPANYGYTF
>TRBJ1-6|-|-|TRBV6-5
TGTGCCAGCAGCGACGATTATAATTCACCCCTCCACTTT
CASSDDYNSPLHF
>TRBJ2-1|-|TRBD2|TRBV3-1/TRBV3-2
TGTGCCAGCAGCCAAGGGATAGCGGGGGGCTCATACAATGAGCAGTTCTTC
CASSQGIAGGSYNEQFF
>TRBJ1-2|-|TRBD1|TRBV11-3
TGTGCCAGCAGCCCAGGGGGGCTTGGCTACACCTTC
CASSPGGLGYTF
>TRBJ2-1|-|-|TRBV7-3
TGTGCCAGCAGCTCCGCACAGGGTCGGGATGAGCAGTTCTTC
CASSSAQGRDEQFF
>TRBJ1-2|-|-|TRBV2
TGTGCCAGCCTTGCATCACTTTACCATGGCTACACCTTC
CASLASLYHGYTF
>TRBJ2-3|-|-|TRBV5-1
TGCGCCAGCAGCTTGGGACCGGGGGCTGCGACAGATACGCAGTATTTT
CASSLGPGAATDTQYF
>TRBJ2-5|-|-|TRBV5-1
TGCGCCAGCAGCAACCGAGCGAACAGAAAGTACCAAGAGACCCAGTACTTC
CASSNRANRKYQETQYF
>TRBJ1-2|-|-|TRBV12-3/TRBV12-4
TGTGCCAGCACCTCGACCTTGGAGGGCGGCTACACCTTC
CASTSTLEGGYTF
>TRBJ1-1|-|-|TRBV9
TGTGCCAGCAGCCCCAGACAGGATAGTGAAGCTTTCTTT
CASSPRQDSEAFF
>TRBJ1-2|-|-|TRBV10-3
TGTGCCATCAGTCCCCGTGGGGGTAACTATGGCTACACCTTC
CAISPRGGNYGYTF
>TRBJ1-4|few|TRBD1|TRBV9
TGTGCCAGCAGCTCAACAGGGGGATGGCCTAATGAAAAACTGTTTTTT
CASSSTGGWPNEKLFF
>TRBJ1-5|-|-|TRBV6-5
TGTGCCAGCGTTCTACAGGAAAGCAATCAGCCCCAGCATTTT
CASVLQESNQPQHF
>TRBJ2-1|-|-|TRBV7-2
TGTGCCAGCAGCTTGACGGGGCGGGGCAATGAGCAGTTCTTC
CASSLTGRGNEQFF
>TRBJ2-6|-|-|TRBV30
TGTGCCTGGAGTCTTATATCTGGGGCCAACGTCCTGACTTTC
CAWSLISGANVLTF
>TRBJ1-5|-|-|TRBV3-1/TRBV3-2
TGTGCCAGCAGCCAAGACGCCGGGAACTATAATCAGCCCCAGCATTTT
CASSQDAGNYNQPQHF
>TRBJ1-1|-|-|TRBV3-1/TRBV3-2
TGTGCCAGCGGCCAGGGCGGCCTGAACACTGAAGCTTTCTTT
CASGQGGLNTEAFF
>TRBJ1-5|-|TRBD1|TRBV5-6
TGTGCCAGCAGCTTGAGACCGGCGGACAGGAATCAGCCCCAGCATTTT
CASSLRPADRNQPQHF
>TRBJ2-1|-|TRBD1|TRBV10-2
TGCGCCAGCAGTGATCAGGGGGTCTATGAGCAGTTCTTC
CASSDQGVYEQFF
>TRBJ1-2|-|TRBD1|TRBV5-1
TGCGCCAGCAGCCCCGGACAGGGGGCGTTGGGGGGCTACACCTTC
CASSPGQGALGGYTF